The present T cell receptor (beta chain) was sequenced within a study of blood T cell repertoires in COVID-19. Background on the study: The study drew acute and convalescent COVID-19 samples from the United States, Italy and Spain. PBMCs, B-cell-depleted T cells, or T cells were the source of the cDNA or gDNA that made up the material.

Original methodology: Amplifying reference gene primers gave estimates of nucleated cell counts. Sequencing used immunoSEQ multiplex PCR; TCRdb keeps in-frame clones, though not all of them. That table gives V, J and clone size, and the DNA gave D and trimming. The data show about 340,000 clones, with about 90% seen just once and around 6.6% held by the top ten. In its sample, this clone was seen once. The ends lost 4 bases at V and 8 bases at J; junction bases unmatched: 11. This CDR3 is 15 amino acids long. In germline, CDR1 is SGDLS, CDR2 YYNGEE. This chain uses TRBV9 with TRBJ2-1; the match to TRBD2 covers 8 bases. The source is a woman in her seventies with COVID-19, enrolled during active disease. The material sequenced was peripheral blood. For the CDR3, the DNA is TGTGCCAGCAGCTTCATCGAGGTACTAGCGGATGAGCAGTTCTTC. This encodes CASSFIEVLADEQFF.